A single sample is the source of the 22 T cell receptor beta chains below, sequenced in a study of spatial heterogeneity in lung cancer. Described time point: sample taken at primary tumor resection. Unsorted samples of tumor, nontumor lung or frozen PBMC had their whole RNA sequenced. Each CDR3 protein is one row after TCRdb ran MiXCR on the 5' RACE reads. The profile shows more than 8,000 distinct CDR3 sequences, 6.5% to 8% of them singletons. Sequences were derived from PBMCs, sampled at surgery. The source is a female donor with early-stage non-small cell lung cancer.

This clonotype was found a few times. The genes are TRBV2 and TRBJ2-3; D gene unclear. Germline V lookup: CDR1 SNHLY, CDR2 FYNNEI. V gave up 1 base and J gave up 6 bases, with 17 bases separating them. The CDR3 loop spans 16 amino acids. CDR3 nucleotide sequence: TGTGCCAGCAGTGAAGGCTACAGCCCGTCGTCGGATACGCAGTATTTT. Residues: CASSEGYSPSSDTQYF.

In this sample, this clonotype turned up many times. This chain links TRBV3-1 with TRBJ2-1; the D gene could be TRBD1 or TRBD2 (5 bases each). Germline assignment: CDR1 LGHDT and CDR2 YNNKEL (reference sequence). The CDR3 covers 17 residues. Trimming left V 4 bases short and J 2 bases short, with 18 bases between. For the CDR3, the DNA is TGTGCCAGCAGCCCCTACCCGGGACCCAATACCTACAATGAGCAGTTCTTC. It specifies CASSPYPGPNTYNEQFF.

This clonotype has ten or more counts. V and J are TRBV5-4 and TRBJ1-2, with D hard to call. Per the germline V gene, CDR1 is SGHNT and CDR2 is YYREEE (reference sequence). CDR3 length equals 13 residues. V lost 1 base and J 8 bases, leaving 12 bases between the germline ends. The CDR3: CASSLPLLRGYTF. CDR3 sequence (DNA): TGTGCCAGCAGCTTGCCTCTCCTAAGAGGCTACACCTTC.

In this sample, this clonotype turned up many times. The CDR3 DNA is TGTGCCAGCAGCTTACAGGGGACTTCTGGAAACACCATATATTTT. Amino acids: CASSLQGTSGNTIYF. The V gene is TRBV7-2, the J gene TRBJ1-3; TRBD1 might be the D (6 bases). The germline CDR1 and CDR2 sequences are SGHTA and FQGNSA. V shed 2 bases and J shed 1 base, with 9 bases lying between them. The CDR3 spans 15 residues. Filled out from reference TRBV7-2 and TRBJ1-3, the complete variable domain reads GAGVSQSPSNKVTEKGKDVELRCDPISGHTALYWYRQSLGQGLEFLIYFQGNSAPDKSGLPSDRFSAERTGGSVSTLTIQRTQQEDSAVYLCASSLQGTSGNTIYFGEGSWLTVV.

By share, this clonotype ranks as medium-sized. V usage is TRBV18 and J usage is TRBJ1-2, with a tentative D call TRBD1 (6 bases). Germline V gene data show CDR1 as KGHSH and CDR2 as LQKENI. The CDR3 loop spans 14 amino acids. The ends were cut back, 5 bases at V and 2 bases at J, with 12 bases in the middle. CDR3 protein: CASSTGRTNYGYTF. The CDR3 DNA reads as TGTGCCAGCTCAACAGGGAGGACCAACTATGGCTACACCTTC.

This clonotype has at least ten counts. This chain connects TRBV5-1 to TRBJ2-4; 8 nucleotides match TRBD2. Germline V gives CDR1 SGHRS, CDR2 YFSETQ. The V gene end was trimmed by 1 base and the J gene end by 7 bases; junction bases not matched to a gene: 4. The CDR3 has 14 amino acids. CDR3 bases: TGCGCCAGCAGCTTGAGCGGGGGTTCGAACATTCAGTACTTC. Translating it yields CASSLSGGSNIQYF.

The V and J genes are TRBV29-1 and TRBJ2-5; TRBD1 agrees at 8 bases. There are 11 residues in the CDR3. Germline trimming cut 7 bases from V and 5 bases from J; bases unmatched to any gene: 3. Germline loops: CDR1 SQVTM, CDR2 ANQGSEA. In nucleotides, the CDR3 is TGCAGCGCTAGACAGGGGGAGACCCAGTACTTC. Protein product: CSARQGETQYF.

This clonotype was seen ten or more times. J is TRBJ2-3 and V is TRBV11-1; the match to TRBD2 covers 15 bases. With V trimmed by 4 bases and J by 5 bases, 13 bases remained unmatched. The CDR3 covers 19 residues. From germline, CDR1 is SGHAT and CDR2 FQDESV (reference sequence). The CDR3, as DNA: TGTGCCAGCAGCTCCGCCGGGACTAGCGGGGGGCCCCGCGGAGATACGCAGTATTTT. It yields the protein CASSSAGTSGGPRGDTQYF.

This clonotype was picked up many times. J is TRBJ1-1 and V is TRBV29-1; D is possibly TRBD1 (5 bases). With 6 bases removed from V and 0 bases from J, the gap between germline ends came to 17 bases. Germline loops: CDR1 SQVTM, CDR2 ANQGSEA. This CDR3 has 15 amino acids. The CDR3 DNA is TGCAGCGTGAACAAACGAGACAGTCTGAACACTGAAGCTTTCTTT. As protein: CSVNKRDSLNTEAFF.

This clonotype occurred a few times. The J gene is TRBJ2-1, the V gene TRBV20-1, with D hard to call. The CDR3 sequence is 11 residues long. Per the germline V gene, CDR1 is DFQATT and CDR2 is SNEGSKA (reference sequence). V was shortened by 7 bases and J by 4 bases, with 8 bases between the two germline ends. This chain's CDR3 is CSVGRYNEQFF. For the CDR3, the DNA is TGCAGTGTAGGCAGGTACAATGAGCAGTTCTTC.

This clonotype was observed at least ten times. V and J are TRBV2 and TRBJ2-7, with unresolved D. Trimming took off 6 bases at V and 6 bases at J, with 12 bases between the two ends. CDR1 SNHLY and CDR2 FYNNEI come from the germline V gene. This CDR3 spans 12 amino acids. CDR3 in DNA: TGTGCCAGCAGGCAATACAGTAGCGAGCAGTACTTC. It yields the protein CASRQYSSEQYF.

This clonotype was detected only a few times. The CDR3 reads CASSDQGAYEQYF. CDR3 DNA sequence: TGTGCCAGCAGTGACCAGGGGGCTTACGAGCAGTACTTC. This rearrangement joins TRBV2 to TRBJ2-7; 8 nucleotides match TRBD1. The CDR3 covers 13 residues. The ends lost 3 bases at V and 4 bases at J; junction bases unmatched: 2. The germline gives CDR1 SNHLY, CDR2 FYNNEI.

This clonotype is medium-sized (0.01 to 0.1%). The genes are TRBV5-1 and TRBJ2-4, with a tentative D call TRBD1 (6 bases). The V end lost 1 base, the J end lost 5 bases, and 10 bases lay between the germline ends. The CDR3 loop spans 14 amino acids. Germline CDR1 SGHRS, CDR2 YFSETQ. This chain's CDR3 is CASSLFPGENIQYF. CDR3 coding DNA: TGCGCCAGCAGCTTGTTCCCAGGGGAAAACATTCAGTACTTC.

This clonotype is termed medium-sized. This chain joins TRBV9 and TRBJ2-2; TRBD2 agrees at 12 bases. The trim removed 3 bases at V and 7 bases at J, leaving 7 bases unmatched. Germline CDR1 is SGDLS and CDR2 is YYNGEE. This CDR3 has 16 amino acids. CDR3 in amino acids: CASSALAGGPGGELFF. The CDR3 DNA reads as TGTGCCAGCAGCGCGCTAGCGGGAGGGCCCGGCGGGGAGCTGTTTTTT.

This clonotype has a count of ten or more. V usage is TRBV6-1 and J usage is TRBJ2-1, with D possibly TRBD1 on 6 matching bases. Between the trimmed V and J ends, which lost 6 bases and 2 bases, there was a span of 14 bases. CDR1 is MNHNS, CDR2 SASEGT, per germline. The CDR3 consists of 15 residues. CDR3 DNA sequence: TGTGCCAGCAGACCGACAGGCCAAGCCTACAATGAGCAGTTCTTC. It specifies CASRPTGQAYNEQFF.

This clonotype was recorded many times. The chain is built from TRBV9 and TRBJ2-5; 9 bases are a match to TRBD1. CDR1 is SGDLS and CDR2 is YYNGEE in the germline V gene. This CDR3 region has 15 residues. The ends lost 0 bases at V and 4 bases at J; junction bases unmatched: 4. CDR3 loop: CASSVDQTGGETQYF. In DNA, the CDR3 is TGTGCCAGCAGCGTAGACCAGACAGGGGGAGAGACCCAGTACTTC.

In its sample, this clonotype was seen many times. The chain uses TRBV5-4 and TRBJ2-5, with 8 bases matching TRBD2. The length of the CDR3 is 18 residues. Germline V gives CDR1 SGHNT, CDR2 YYREEE (reference sequence). V was clipped by 4 bases and J by 1 base; unmatched bases: 15. Written as DNA, the CDR3 is TGTGCCAGCAGCCTCGACGGGAGGCTAGCGGGCTCCCAAGAGACCCAGTACTTC. This sequence encodes CASSLDGRLAGSQETQYF.

This chain uses TRBV7-2 with TRBJ2-3; D gene uncertain. Deletions cut 5 bases from V and 3 bases from J, with 6 bases between. CDR1 is SGHTA, CDR2 FQGNSA, per germline. The CDR3 is 12 amino acids. In DNA, the CDR3 is TGTGCCAGCAGCCCCACAACAGATACGCAGTATTTT. It translates to CASSPTTDTQYF.

This clonotype was counted many times. This chain connects TRBV13 to TRBJ2-3, with TRBD2 identical over 7 bases. After removal of 4 bases from V and 4 bases from J, the junction contained 8 bases not matched to a gene. The CDR3 runs to 15 residues. CDR1 is PRHDT, CDR2 FYEKMQ, per germline (reference sequence). The CDR3 is CASSSPGGGADTQYF. For the CDR3, the DNA is TGTGCCAGCAGCTCACCGGGCGGGGGAGCAGATACGCAGTATTTT. Using reference TRBV13 and TRBJ2-3 for the parts outside the CDR3, the full variable domain is AAGVIQSPRHLIKEKRETATLKCYPIPRHDTVYWYQQGPGQDPQFLISFYEKMQSDKGSIPDRFSAQQFSDYHSELNMSSLELGDSALYFCASSSPGGGADTQYFGPGTRLTVL.

This clonotype appeared many times. The chain is built from TRBV7-2 and TRBJ2-3, with 9 bases lining up with TRBD2. The CDR3 runs 17 residues. The V gene's germline CDR1 is SGHTA and CDR2 FQGNSA. After removal of 3 bases from V and 1 base from J, the junction contained 8 bases not matched to a gene. CDR3: CASSLVGTSQGTDTQYF. Here the CDR3 DNA reads TGTGCCAGCAGCTTGGTCGGGACTAGCCAGGGCACAGATACGCAGTATTTT.

This clonotype was seen repeatedly, ten times or more. The chain uses TRBV11-3 and TRBJ2-5; D not resolved. V was trimmed by 2 bases and J by 5 bases, leaving 9 bases between them. The CDR3 is 13 residues long. CDR1 SGHNT and CDR2 YENEEA come from the germline V gene. The DNA of the CDR3 is TGTGCCAGCAGCTTAACTTCCTTGGAGACCCAGTACTTC. Translated: CASSLTSLETQYF.

This clonotype was seen ten or more times. The chain carries TRBV10-3 and TRBJ1-1, with D perhaps TRBD1 (5 bases). Germline V CDR1 and CDR2: ENHRY, SYGVKD. The CDR3 is 14 amino acids. V lost 6 bases, J lost 3 bases, and 14 bases lay in between. DNA of the CDR3: TGTGCCATCAGGACCGGGACCCTTGACACTGAAGCTTTCTTT. Protein product: CAIRTGTLDTEAFF.